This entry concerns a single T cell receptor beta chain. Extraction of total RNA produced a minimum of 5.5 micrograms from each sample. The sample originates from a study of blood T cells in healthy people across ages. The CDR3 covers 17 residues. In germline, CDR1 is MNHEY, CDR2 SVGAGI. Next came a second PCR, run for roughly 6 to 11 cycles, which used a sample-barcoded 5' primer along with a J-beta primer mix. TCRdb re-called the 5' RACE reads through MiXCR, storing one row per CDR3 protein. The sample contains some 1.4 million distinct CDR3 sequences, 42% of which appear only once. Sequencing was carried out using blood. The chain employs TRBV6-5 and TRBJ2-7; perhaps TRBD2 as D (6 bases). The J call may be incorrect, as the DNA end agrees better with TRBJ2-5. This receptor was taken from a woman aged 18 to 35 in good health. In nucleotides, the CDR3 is TGTGCCAGCAGTTACTCGCCGGGACTCGACCTCGGCGAGACCCAGTACTTC. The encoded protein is CASSYSPGLDLGETQYF.